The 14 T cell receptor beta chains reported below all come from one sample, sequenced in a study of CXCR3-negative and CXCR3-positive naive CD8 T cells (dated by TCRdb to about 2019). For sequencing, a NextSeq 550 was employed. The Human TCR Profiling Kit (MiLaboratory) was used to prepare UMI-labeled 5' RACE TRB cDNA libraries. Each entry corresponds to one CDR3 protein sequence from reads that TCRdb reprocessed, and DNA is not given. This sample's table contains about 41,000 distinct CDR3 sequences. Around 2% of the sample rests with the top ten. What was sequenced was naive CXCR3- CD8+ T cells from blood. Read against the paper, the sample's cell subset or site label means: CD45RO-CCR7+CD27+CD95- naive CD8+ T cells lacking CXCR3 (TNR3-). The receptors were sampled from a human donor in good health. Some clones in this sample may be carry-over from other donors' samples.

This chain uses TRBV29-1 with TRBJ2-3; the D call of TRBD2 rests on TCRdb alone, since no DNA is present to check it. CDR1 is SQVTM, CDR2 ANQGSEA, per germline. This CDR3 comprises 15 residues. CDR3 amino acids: CSVEGLAGSTDTQYF.

CDR3 residues: CATSDLRKATNYGYTF. The rearrangement uses TRBV24-1 and TRBJ1-2. Germline CDR1 reads KGHDR; CDR2 reads SFDVKD. This CDR3 contains 16 residues.

The CDR3 sequence is CASGERGPFRETQYF. The V and J genes are TRBV28 and TRBJ2-5; TCRdb names TRBD1, which stays unverified in the absence of DNA. Looked up from germline, CDR1 is MDHEN and CDR2 is SYDVKM. This CDR3 comprises 15 residues.

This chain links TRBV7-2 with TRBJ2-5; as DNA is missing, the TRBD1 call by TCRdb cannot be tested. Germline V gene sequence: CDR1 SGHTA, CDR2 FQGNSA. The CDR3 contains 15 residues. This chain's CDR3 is CANSSRGGVQETQYF.

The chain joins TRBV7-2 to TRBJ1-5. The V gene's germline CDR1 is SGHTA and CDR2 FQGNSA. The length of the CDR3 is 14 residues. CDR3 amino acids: CASSLGAVNQPQHF.

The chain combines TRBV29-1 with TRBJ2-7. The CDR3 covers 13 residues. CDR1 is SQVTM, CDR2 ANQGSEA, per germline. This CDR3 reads CSVDGPDSYEQYF.

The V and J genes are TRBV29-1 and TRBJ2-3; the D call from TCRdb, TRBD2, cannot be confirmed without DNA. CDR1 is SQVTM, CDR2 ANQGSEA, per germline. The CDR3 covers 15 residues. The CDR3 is CSVEGLGLKADTQYF.

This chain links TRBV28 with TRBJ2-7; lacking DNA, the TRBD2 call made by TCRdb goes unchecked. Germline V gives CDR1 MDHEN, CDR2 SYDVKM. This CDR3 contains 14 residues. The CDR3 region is CASSLIPGLDEQYF.

CDR3 residues: CSVPGLEWETQYF. V usage is TRBV29-1 and J usage is TRBJ2-5; TCRdb outputs TRBD2, but without DNA this stays unchecked. Per the germline V gene, CDR1 is SQVTM and CDR2 is ANQGSEA. The CDR3 covers 13 residues.

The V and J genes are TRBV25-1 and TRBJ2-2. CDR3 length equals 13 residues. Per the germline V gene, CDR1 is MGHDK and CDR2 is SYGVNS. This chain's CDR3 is CASSEYNRGELFF.

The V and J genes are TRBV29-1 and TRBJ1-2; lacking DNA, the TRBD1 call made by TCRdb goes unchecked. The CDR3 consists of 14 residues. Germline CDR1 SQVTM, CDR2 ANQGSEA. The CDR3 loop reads CSVEDQGTGKGYTF.

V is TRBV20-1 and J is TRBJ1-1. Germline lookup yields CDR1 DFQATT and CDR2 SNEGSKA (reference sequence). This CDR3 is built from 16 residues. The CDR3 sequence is CSAVGWFNKVNTEAFF.

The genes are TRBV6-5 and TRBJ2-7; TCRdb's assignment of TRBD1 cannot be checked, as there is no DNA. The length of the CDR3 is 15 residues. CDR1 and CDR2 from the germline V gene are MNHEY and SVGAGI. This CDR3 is CASSPGQGSSYEQYF.

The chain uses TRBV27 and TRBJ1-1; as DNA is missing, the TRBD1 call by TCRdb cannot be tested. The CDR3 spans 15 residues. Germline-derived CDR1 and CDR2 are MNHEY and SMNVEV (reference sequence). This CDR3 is CASSPVGGAYTEAFF.